One and the same sample provided the 22 T cell receptor beta chains below, sequenced in a study of breast tumors, draining lymph nodes, adjacent tissues. Axillary draining lymph nodes of breast cancer patients supplied the node samples. TCRdb re-derived calls from the multiplex PCR reads in MiXCR, one entry per CDR3 protein. The profile shows 150,000 to 200,000 distinct CDR3 sequences, approximately 30% of them singletons. What was sequenced was axillary lymph node tissue. These receptors were collected from a female donor with breast cancer. Some clones in this sample may be carry-over from other donors' samples.

This clonotype was counted ten times or more. V and J are TRBV2 and TRBJ2-1; D is undetermined. The germline V gene encodes CDR1 SNHLY and CDR2 FYNNEI. The CDR3 has 13 residues. V lost 1 base to trimming and J lost 8 bases, with 9 bases between them. The CDR3 coding sequence is TGTGCCAGCAGTGAAGACGTAGGCGATGAGCAGTTCTTC. Encoded protein: CASSEDVGDEQFF.

This clonotype was picked up many times. V gene TRBV27 combines with J gene TRBJ2-7; 8 bases agree with TRBD1. CDR1 and CDR2 from the germline V gene are MNHEY and SMNVEV (reference sequence). Unmatched junction bases numbered 6, after V lost 5 bases and J lost 3 bases. The CDR3 runs to 14 residues. The CDR3 DNA sequence: TGTGCCAGCAGTACAGACAGGGGCGACTACGAGCAGTACTTC. Its translation: CASSTDRGDYEQYF.

This clonotype was found many times. The chain links TRBV2 to TRBJ2-7; unclear D gene. Trimming took 2 bases from V and 1 from J, leaving 6 bases between them. The CDR3 has 13 residues. CDR1 is SNHLY and CDR2 is FYNNEI in the germline V gene. CDR3 sequence: CASSESRSYEQYF. CDR3 DNA sequence: TGTGCCAGCAGTGAAAGTCGATCCTACGAGCAGTACTTC.

The sample holds many counts of this clonotype. This rearrangement joins TRBV10-3 to TRBJ2-3; D is tentatively TRBD1 or TRBD2 (5 bases each). V was cut by 3 bases and J by 2 bases, with 9 bases left in between. Germline loops: CDR1 ENHRY, CDR2 SYGVKD. The CDR3 spans 14 residues. The CDR3: CAISDSGHTDTQYF. The CDR3 nucleotides read TGTGCCATCAGTGACAGCGGACACACAGATACGCAGTATTTT.

This clonotype showed up many times. The chain combines TRBV2 with TRBJ2-5, with 15 bases matching TRBD2. The germline V gene encodes CDR1 SNHLY and CDR2 FYNNEI. There are 18 residues in the CDR3. J gave up 5 bases and V 4 bases, and 11 bases lay outside the gene matches. The DNA of the CDR3 is TGTGCCAGCAGTGTAAGGACTAGCGGGAGGGCCACGGCGGAGACCCAGTACTTC. Protein: CASSVRTSGRATAETQYF.

With respect to this clonotype: Just one base apart from a much larger clone, this may be a read error. CDR3: CASSQGLPPTDTRYF. The CDR3 DNA follows: TGTGCCAGCAGCCAAGGCCTTCCCCCCACAGATACGCGGTATTTT. This chain connects TRBV7-9 to TRBJ2-3; D is unresolved. The germline gives CDR1 SEHNR, CDR2 FQNEAQ (reference sequence). This CDR3 contains 15 residues.

As regards this clonotype: This may come from a read error, since a much larger clone is one base off. The J gene is TRBJ1-2, the V gene TRBV6-5; 9 bases are a match to TRBD1. Germline V gene sequence: CDR1 MNHEY, CDR2 SVGAGI. The CDR3 runs to 15 residues. CDR3 DNA sequence: TGTGCCAGCGGTTACGGTGGGACAGGGCTATGGGGCTACACCTTC. Translated, it gives CASGYGGTGLWGYTF.

This clonotype has a count of ten or more. J is TRBJ2-3 and V is TRBV5-5; D unclear. The CDR3 contains 14 residues. V was cut by 1 base and J by 5 bases, with 11 bases left in between. CDR1 is SGHKS, CDR2 YYEKEE, per germline (reference sequence). This CDR3 is CASSLLLGQDTQYF. CDR3 bases: TGTGCCAGCAGCTTGTTACTTGGGCAAGATACGCAGTATTTT. Based on the CDR3 plus reference TRBV5-5 and TRBJ2-3, the full variable domain is DAGVTQSPTHLIKTRGQQVTLRCSPISGHKSVSWYQQVLGQGPQFIFQYYEKEERGRGNFPDRFSARQFPNYSSELNVNALLLGDSALYLCASSLLLGQDTQYFGPGTRLTVL.

This clonotype was counted a few times. This may arise from a read error, as a much more abundant clone is one base away. The chain recombines TRBV5-5 with TRBJ2-7; maybe TRBD2 (6 bases). CDR1 SGHKS and CDR2 YYEKEE come from the germline V gene (reference sequence). This CDR3 comprises 13 residues. Trimming left V 8 bases short and J 5 bases short, with 17 bases between. The CDR3 DNA reads as TGTGCCAGTCGGGGGAGAGGGGCACACGAGCAGTACTTC. Its translation: CASRGRGAHEQYF.

This clonotype occurred many times. This chain joins TRBV20-1 and TRBJ2-1; TRBD2 agrees at 11 bases. The V gene end was trimmed by 0 bases and the J gene end by 5 bases; junction bases not matched to a gene: 6. Germline CDR1 reads DFQATT; CDR2 reads SNEGSKA (reference sequence). The CDR3 runs 16 residues. CDR3 sequence (DNA): TGCAGTGCTAGAGATCCTAGCGGGGGGCTCCACAATGAGCAGTTCTTC. The encoded protein is CSARDPSGGLHNEQFF.

This clonotype was counted ten times or more. CDR3 in amino acids: CASRTGSYEQYF. DNA for the CDR3: TGTGCCAGCAGGACGGGCTCCTACGAGCAGTACTTC. The V call is TRBV11-2, the J call TRBJ2-7, with no clear D. Trimming removed 6 bases from V and 0 bases from J, with 6 bases in between. Germline CDR1 reads SGHAT; CDR2 reads FQNNGV. The CDR3 is 12 residues long. The full variable domain, completed using reference TRBV11-2 and TRBJ2-7, is EAGVAQSPRYKIIEKRQSVAFWCNPISGHATLYWYQQILGQGPKLLIQFQNNGVVDDSQLPKDRFSAERLKGVDSTLKIQPAKLEDSAVYLCASRTGSYEQYFGPGTRLTVT.

The chain employs TRBV7-7 and TRBJ2-2; 10 positions match TRBD1. Germline V gene lookup returns CDR1 SSHAT and CDR2 FNYEAQ (reference sequence). This CDR3 is built from 17 residues. The chain's CDR3 is CASSFSVGTGVTGELFF. DNA of the CDR3: TGTGCTAGTAGCTTCTCCGTCGGGACAGGGGTGACCGGGGAGCTGTTTTTT.

This sequence joins TRBV10-1 and TRBJ2-7; D is ambiguous. Germline CDR1 WNHNN, CDR2 SYGVQD (reference sequence). The V and J ends lost 2 bases and 5 bases respectively, with 16 bases between them. This CDR3 region has 15 residues. The CDR3 DNA reads TGCGCCAGCAGTGAGATGTGGCTAGGGCCCGACGAGCAGTACTTC. Its protein is CASSEMWLGPDEQYF.

This clonotype was observed a few times. Here the CDR3 reads CASSDRGPLDSNQPQHF. The CDR3 DNA follows: TGTGCCAGCAGTGACAGGGGTCCCCTCGATAGCAATCAGCCCCAGCATTTT. The chain couples TRBV6-1 to TRBJ1-5; possibly TRBD1 for D (6 bases). CDR3 size: 17 residues. Germline lookup yields CDR1 MNHNS and CDR2 SASEGT. V lost 3 bases, J lost 0 bases, and 15 bases lay in between.

This clonotype was found many times. V gene TRBV20-1 combines with J gene TRBJ2-7; D is possibly TRBD2 (7 bases). V was cut by 0 bases and J by 5 bases, with 20 bases left in between. The CDR3 is 16 residues long. The germline V gene has CDR1 DFQATT and CDR2 SNEGSKA (reference sequence). For the CDR3, the DNA is TGCAGTGCTAGAGATAGGGGGGCGGGGGTGCGACACGAGCAGTACTTC. It translates to CSARDRGAGVRHEQYF.

This clonotype was recorded many times. The chain combines TRBV20-1 with TRBJ2-7, with 7 bases lining up with TRBD1. The V and J ends lost 3 bases and 3 bases, in that order; junction bases with no gene match: 2. This CDR3 contains 12 residues. Germline CDR1 DFQATT, CDR2 SNEGSKA (reference sequence). The CDR3, as DNA: TGCAGTGCTAGGGGGACAGACTACGAGCAGTACTTC. Its protein product is CSARGTDYEQYF.

Only a few counts were recorded for this clonotype. This rearrangement joins TRBV6-2 or TRBV6-3 to TRBJ2-7; the match to TRBD2 covers 12 bases. Per the germline V gene, CDR1 is MNHEY and CDR2 is SVGEGT. The trim removed 5 bases at V and 6 bases at J, leaving 5 bases unmatched. The CDR3 consists of 14 residues. The CDR3 DNA follows: TGTGCCAGCAGTCACGGGACTAGCGGGTCCGAGCAGTACTTC. It is translated as CASSHGTSGSEQYF.

This clonotype appeared many times. The chain combines TRBV7-9 with TRBJ2-1; no definite D call. With 6 bases removed from V and 8 bases from J, the gap between germline ends came to 11 bases. Germline CDR1 SEHNR, CDR2 FQNEAQ (reference sequence). This CDR3 is 12 amino acids long. The CDR3 sequence is CASSYRHDEQFF. DNA for the CDR3: TGTGCCAGCAGTTACCGCCATGATGAGCAGTTCTTC.

The V gene is TRBV3-1, the J gene TRBJ1-4, with TRBD1 matching over 10 bases. Trimming took 3 bases from V and 6 from J; bases not matched to a gene: 7. Germline CDR1 LGHDT, CDR2 YNNKEL (reference sequence). The CDR3 has 16 amino acids. The CDR3 DNA follows: TGTGCCAGCAGCCACAGGAGGGGACAGGGGCATGAAAAACTGTTTTTT. Translating it yields CASSHRRGQGHEKLFF.

This clonotype was counted once. The V and J genes are TRBV5-1 and TRBJ1-1; 7 bases are shared with TRBD1. J was trimmed by 1 base and V by 4 bases; bases with no gene match: 4. CDR3 length: 14 residues. In germline, CDR1 is SGHRS, CDR2 YFSETQ. CDR3 protein: CASSLTGENTEAFF. CDR3 sequence (DNA): TGCGCCAGCAGCCTCACAGGGGAGAACACTGAAGCTTTCTTT.

The chain carries TRBV7-2 and TRBJ1-1; TRBD1 is a possible D gene (6 bases). Per germline, CDR1 SGHTA and CDR2 FQGNSA. The CDR3 runs to 14 residues. The V end lost 0 bases, the J end lost 4 bases, and 9 bases lay between the germline ends. For the CDR3, the DNA is TGTGCCAGCAGCTTAGCACAGGGCGGCACTGAAGCTTTCTTT. This gives the protein CASSLAQGGTEAFF.

This clonotype was observed a few times. The chain is built from TRBV12-3 or TRBV12-4 and TRBJ2-4; 7 bases line up with TRBD2. V gave up 4 bases and J gave up 0 bases; unmatched junction bases: 3. The CDR3 spans 15 residues. For the CDR3, the DNA is TGTGCCAGCAGTTGGGGGGGACTAGCCAAAAACATTCAGTACTTC. This translates into CASSWGGLAKNIQYF.